Detailed here is one T cell receptor (beta chain). Its specificity is not known. This record comes from a study of memory CD4+ T cells and cytomegalovirus serostatus. Overall study: Donors were healthy Belgian adults, several CMV seropositive and approximately 25 seronegative.

The sort gate was single viable CD3+CD4+CD8-CD45RO+ cells for memory CD4+ T cells. Total CD4+ T cells were enriched by CD4 positive selection. This table comes from immunoSEQ multiplex PCR, and its TCRdb copy is limited to in-frame clones, with some not included. Of tens of thousands of clones listed, roughly three quarters are singletons. Germline V gene data show CDR1 as SGHRS and CDR2 as YFSETQ. Trimming cost V 4 bases and J 4 bases, with 13 bases left between them. The CDR3 has 14 amino acids. Whole-study findings and limits: Median bootstrapped AUC for CMV status was about 0.95 originally, approximately 0.91 US-trained. Of approximately 150 reported CMV TCRbeta sequences, under 80 were found in memory CD4+ repertoires.

The sample consisted of memory CD4+ T cells from blood. The origin of this receptor is an adult in good health and CMV-seropositive. V gene TRBV5-1 combines with J gene TRBJ2-3, with D possibly being TRBD1 (5 bases). The CDR3 nucleotides are TGCGCCAGCAGCGAGGACATGGGGCCAGATACGCAGTATTTT. It codes for CASSEDMGPDTQYF.